Sequencing of this T cell receptor beta chain was carried out in a study of blood T cell repertoires in COVID-19. Study details: Samples representing acute and convalescent COVID-19 were sourced from the United States, Italy and Spain. Sources were T cells, B-cell-depleted T cells, or PBMCs; the material itself was cDNA or gDNA.

The CDR3 is 14 residues long. Germline CDR1 is SGHAT and CDR2 is FQNNGV. V gave up 5 bases and J gave up 3 bases, with 14 bases separating them. Methods used by the authors: Reference gene primer amplification in the assay estimated nucleated cell counts. Libraries were prepared by immunoSEQ multiplex PCR; TCRdb keeps only in-frame clonotypes and omits some of them. D and trimming were read from the DNA, whereas the V and J calls and clone size are those reported in that table. This table holds about 190,000 clones, 75% to 90% found once. The sequencing input was peripheral blood. The V and J genes are TRBV11-2 and TRBJ2-7; possibly TRBD2 for D (6 bases). The TCR originated in a man aged 30-40 years with acute or convalescent COVID-19. In DNA form, the CDR3 reads TGTGCCAGCAGCGCTACCGGGACTTTCTACGAGCAGTACTTC. This translates into CASSATGTFYEQYF.